This T cell receptor beta chain is drawn from a study of vaccination and CD4 T cells after COVID-19. The wider study: Each of the control cultures got a CEFX pool, an HIV-1 Nef pool, or no peptide.

V gave up 2 bases and J gave up 1 base, with 5 bases separating them. The CDR3 is 13 residues long. CDR1 MNHEY and CDR2 SVGEGT come from the germline V gene. Cultured CD4+ T cell DNA underwent sequencing with the Oncomine TCR Beta short-read assay. Each CDR3 protein gets one entry after TCRdb re-called the PCR reads with MiXCR. The sample includes about 16,000 distinct CDR3 sequences, approximately 50% of them seen just once. About this clonotype: What it recognizes is unknown.

Indicated treatment: approximately nine-day PBMC culture with coronavirus spike peptide pools or control peptides (ViraFEST assay). ViraFEST relied on peptide pools to expand antigen-specific T cells; the TCRs were sequenced afterward. Sample: cultured CD4+ T cells from blood, taken after SARS-CoV-2 vaccination. This clonotype originated in a human donor with COVID-19. The chain links TRBV6-2 or TRBV6-3 to TRBJ1-1; D uncertain. CDR3 bases: TGTGCCAGCAGTTACGACGGGAACACTGAAGCTTTCTTT. Its translation: CASSYDGNTEAFF.